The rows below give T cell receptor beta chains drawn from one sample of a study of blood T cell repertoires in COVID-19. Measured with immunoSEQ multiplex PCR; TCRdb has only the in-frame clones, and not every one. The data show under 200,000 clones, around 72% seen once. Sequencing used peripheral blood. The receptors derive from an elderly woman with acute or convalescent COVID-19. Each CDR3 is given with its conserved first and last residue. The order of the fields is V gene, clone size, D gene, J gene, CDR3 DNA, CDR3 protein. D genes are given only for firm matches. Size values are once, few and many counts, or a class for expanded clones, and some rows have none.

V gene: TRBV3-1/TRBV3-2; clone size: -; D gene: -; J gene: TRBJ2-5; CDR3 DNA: TGTGCCAGCAGCCAAGACGGAGGAGGGACCCAGTACTTC; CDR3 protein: CASSQDGGGTQYF
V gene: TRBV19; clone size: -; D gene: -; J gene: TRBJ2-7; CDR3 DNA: TGTGCCAGTACGGGGCAGGGGGGATCCTACGAGCAGTACTTC; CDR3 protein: CASTGQGGSYEQYF
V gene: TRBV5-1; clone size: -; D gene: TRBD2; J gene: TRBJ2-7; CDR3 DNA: TGCGCCAGCAGCTTGGATCTAGCGGGACCGATCGAGCAGTACTTC; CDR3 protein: CASSLDLAGPIEQYF
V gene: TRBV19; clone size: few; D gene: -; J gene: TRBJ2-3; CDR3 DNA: TGTGCCAGTAGTATTTCGGGATTTATGAGTGCGCTGTATTTT; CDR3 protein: CASSISGFMSALYF
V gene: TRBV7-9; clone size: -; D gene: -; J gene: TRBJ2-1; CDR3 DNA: TGTGCCAGCAGCTCCTCTGGGGCCCTCAGCTACAATGAGCAGTTCTTC; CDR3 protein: CASSSSGALSYNEQFF
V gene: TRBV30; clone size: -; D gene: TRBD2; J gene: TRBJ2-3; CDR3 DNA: TGTGCCTGGAGTGGTGGTAGCGGGAGTCGAACAGATACGCAGTATTTT; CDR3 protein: CAWSGGSGSRTDTQYF
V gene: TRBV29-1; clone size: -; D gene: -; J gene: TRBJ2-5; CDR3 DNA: TGCAGCGTTGAGGCCGTCGAAGAGACCCAGTACTTC; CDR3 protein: CSVEAVEETQYF
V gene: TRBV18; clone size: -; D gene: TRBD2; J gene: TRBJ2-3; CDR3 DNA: TGTGCCAGCTCACCAGGGACTAGTGCAGATACGCAGTATTTT; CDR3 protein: CASSPGTSADTQYF
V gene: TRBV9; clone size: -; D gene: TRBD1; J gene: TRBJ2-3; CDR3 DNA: TGTGCCAGCAGCGTCCAAGGGACAGTGGATACGCAGTATTTT; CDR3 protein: CASSVQGTVDTQYF
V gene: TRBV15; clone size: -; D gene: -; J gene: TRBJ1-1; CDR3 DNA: TGTGCCACCAGCAGAGAACCGGGTGGTGAAGCTTTCTTT; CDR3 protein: CATSREPGGEAFF
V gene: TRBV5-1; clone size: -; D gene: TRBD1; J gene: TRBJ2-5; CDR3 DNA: TGCGCCAGCAATTCAGGGGGTCCGGCTGCCGGGGAGACCCAGTACTTC; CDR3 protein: CASNSGGPAAGETQYF
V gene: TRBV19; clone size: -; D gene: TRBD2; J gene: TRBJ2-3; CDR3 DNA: TGTGCCAGTAGACTAGCGGGTCGCACAGATACGCAGTATTTT; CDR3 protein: CASRLAGRTDTQYF
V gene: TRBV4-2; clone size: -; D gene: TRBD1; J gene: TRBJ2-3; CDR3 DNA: TGTGCCAGCAGCCCTCGGGACAGCCGTTTTACAGATACGCAGTATTTT; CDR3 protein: CASSPRDSRFTDTQYF
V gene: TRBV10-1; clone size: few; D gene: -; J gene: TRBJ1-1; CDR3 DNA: TGCGCCAGCAGTGAGGGTGGCGGCACTGAAGCTTTCTTT; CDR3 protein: CASSEGGGTEAFF
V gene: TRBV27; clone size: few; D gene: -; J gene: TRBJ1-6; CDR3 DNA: TGTGCCAGCAGTTCAAACCTCAGGGTAGAGGATTCACCCCTCCACTTT; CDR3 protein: CASSSNLRVEDSPLHF
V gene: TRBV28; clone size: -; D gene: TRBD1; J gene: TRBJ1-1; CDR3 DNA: TGTGCCAGCAGTACAGGGGGCGGTATGCTGAACACTGAAGCTTTCTTT; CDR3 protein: CASSTGGGMLNTEAFF
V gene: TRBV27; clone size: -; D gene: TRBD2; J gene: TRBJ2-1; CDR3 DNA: TGTGCCAGCAGTTTTTTGGGACTAGCGGGAGGGCTGGAGCAGTTCTTC; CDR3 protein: CASSFLGLAGGLEQFF
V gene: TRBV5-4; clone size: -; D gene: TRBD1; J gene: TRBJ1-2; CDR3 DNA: TGTGCCAGCAGCTTGCCGGACAGGGGGCTCTATGGCTACACCTTC; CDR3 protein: CASSLPDRGLYGYTF
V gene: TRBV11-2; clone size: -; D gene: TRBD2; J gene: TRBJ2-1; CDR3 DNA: TGTGCCAGCAGCCCTCTAGCGGGCCCCTACAATGAGCAGTTCTTC; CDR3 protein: CASSPLAGPYNEQFF
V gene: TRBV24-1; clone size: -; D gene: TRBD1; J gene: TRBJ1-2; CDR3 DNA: TGTGCCACCAGTGATTCCGGGACAGGGCGGTATGGCTACACCTTC; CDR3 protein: CATSDSGTGRYGYTF
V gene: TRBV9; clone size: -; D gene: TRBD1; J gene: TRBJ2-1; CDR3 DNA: TGTGCCAGCAGCGCGGCTCTCCCGACAGGGTCCAACAATGAGCAGTTCTTC; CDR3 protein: CASSAALPTGSNNEQFF
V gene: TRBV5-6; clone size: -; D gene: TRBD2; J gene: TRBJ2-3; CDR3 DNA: TGTGCCAGCATAGGACTAGCGGGAGAGGATACGCAGTATTTT; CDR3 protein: CASIGLAGEDTQYF
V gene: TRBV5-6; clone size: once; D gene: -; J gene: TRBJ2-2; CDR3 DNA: TGTGCCAGCAGCTTGGAAACTCGAGGGAAGTATACCGGGGAGCTGTTTTTT; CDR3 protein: CASSLETRGKYTGELFF
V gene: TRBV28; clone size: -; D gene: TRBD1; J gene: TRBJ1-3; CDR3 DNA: TGTGCCAGCAGACTTACAGGGGTCGGAAACACCATATATTTT; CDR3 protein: CASRLTGVGNTIYF
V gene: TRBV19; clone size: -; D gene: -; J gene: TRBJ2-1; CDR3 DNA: TGTGCCAGTAGTATCCGTCAGTCAGGCAATGAGCAGTTCTTC; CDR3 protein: CASSIRQSGNEQFF
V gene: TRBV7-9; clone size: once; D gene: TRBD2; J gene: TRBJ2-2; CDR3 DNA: TGTGCCAGCAGGCATGGGACTAGCGGGAGGGTGAACACCGGGGAGCTGTTTTTT; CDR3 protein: CASRHGTSGRVNTGELFF
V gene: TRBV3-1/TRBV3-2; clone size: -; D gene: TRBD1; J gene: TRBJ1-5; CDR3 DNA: TGTGCCAGCAGCCAGGGGACAGGGGGCGTCGTTCAGCCCCAGCATTTT; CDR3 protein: CASSQGTGGVVQPQHF
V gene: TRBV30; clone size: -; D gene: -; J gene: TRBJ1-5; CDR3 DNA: TGTGCCTGGAGTAGACAGAGCAATCAGCCCCAGCATTTT; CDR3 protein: CAWSRQSNQPQHF
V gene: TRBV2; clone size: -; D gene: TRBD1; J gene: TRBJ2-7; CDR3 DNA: TGTGCCGGAGAGGTGACAGGGAGAGAGAGGCAGTACTTC; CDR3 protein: CAGEVTGRERQYF
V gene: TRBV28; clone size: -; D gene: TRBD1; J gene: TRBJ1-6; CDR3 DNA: TGTGCCAGCAGTTTCGGACAGGTTATACTCTCCTATAATTCACCCCTCCACTTT; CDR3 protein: CASSFGQVILSYNSPLHF
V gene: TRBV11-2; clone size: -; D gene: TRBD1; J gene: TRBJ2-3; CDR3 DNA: TGTGCCAGCAGCCCGCTCCGGACAGGGGGCCGAGATACGCAGTATTTT; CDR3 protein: CASSPLRTGGRDTQYF
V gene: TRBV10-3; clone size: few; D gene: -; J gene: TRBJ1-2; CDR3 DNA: TGTGCCATCAGTGACAGTCCTAACTATGGCTACACCTTC; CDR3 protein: CAISDSPNYGYTF
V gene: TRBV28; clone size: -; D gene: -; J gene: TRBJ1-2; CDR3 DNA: TGTGCCAGTAACCCGGGACAAGACTATGGCTACACCTTC; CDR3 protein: CASNPGQDYGYTF
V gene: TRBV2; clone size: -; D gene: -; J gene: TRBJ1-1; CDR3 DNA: TGTGCCAGCAGGGGCGTGGGTTTAGCTTTCTTT; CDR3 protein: CASRGVGLAFF
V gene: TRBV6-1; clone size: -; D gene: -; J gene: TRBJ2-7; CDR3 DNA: TGTGCCAGCAGTGAATGGCAAGATGGCTACGAGCAGTACTTC; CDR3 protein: CASSEWQDGYEQYF
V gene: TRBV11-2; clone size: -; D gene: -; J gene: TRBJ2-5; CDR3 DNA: TGTGCCAGCAGCTTAGGAGGGCAGGTAGAGACCCAGTACTTC; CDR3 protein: CASSLGGQVETQYF
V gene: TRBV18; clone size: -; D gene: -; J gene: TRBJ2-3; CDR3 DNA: TGTGCCAGCTCGTTCTCAGCGGGCCGGGCCGCAGATACGCAGTATTTT; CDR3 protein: CASSFSAGRAADTQYF
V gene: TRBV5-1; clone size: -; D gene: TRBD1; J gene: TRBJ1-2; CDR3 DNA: TGCGCCAGCAGGCTGGACAGGGCTGCCTATGGCTACACCTTC; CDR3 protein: CASRLDRAAYGYTF
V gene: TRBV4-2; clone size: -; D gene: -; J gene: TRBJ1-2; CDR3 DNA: TGTGCCAGCAGCGCAAATCGCAGGGATCCTAACTATGGCTACACCTTC; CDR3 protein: CASSANRRDPNYGYTF